One sample yielded the 22 T cell receptor beta chains listed below, sequenced in a study of blood T cell repertoires in COVID-19. Libraries were prepared by immunoSEQ multiplex PCR; TCRdb keeps only in-frame clonotypes and omits some of them. The sample yields 440,000 or so clones, about 89% seen once. The sequenced sample consisted of peripheral blood. Receptors were obtained from a woman between 35 and 50 years old with COVID-19, enrolled during active disease.

The gene calls are TRBV27 and TRBJ1-1; 7 bases fit TRBD1. The CDR3 runs 13 residues. Germline V lookup: CDR1 MNHEY, CDR2 SMNVEV (reference sequence). J gave up 11 bases and V 5 bases, and 11 bases lay outside the gene matches. CDR3 sequence: CASSPRTGVRAFF. The CDR3 nucleotides read TGTGCCAGCAGTCCGAGGACAGGCGTCCGGGCTTTCTTT.

CDR3: CASSIIRLADSNYGYTF. CDR3 in DNA: TGTGCCAGTAGTATTATTCGTTTGGCGGACTCTAACTATGGCTACACCTTC. V and J are TRBV19 and TRBJ1-2, with D unresolved. This CDR3 spans 17 amino acids. V was pared by 3 bases and J by 0 bases, with 17 bases between. Germline V gene lookup returns CDR1 LNHDA and CDR2 SQIVND (reference sequence).

J is TRBJ1-4 and V is TRBV3-1 (or the pseudogene TRBV3-2); D possibly corresponds to TRBD1 (6 bases). Germline V gives CDR1 LGHDT, CDR2 YNNKEL (reference sequence). The CDR3 is 16 amino acids. Trimming left V 4 bases short and J 3 bases short, with 15 bases between. DNA for the CDR3: TGTGCCAGCAGCCTCCCATCAGGGGTTTCTAATGAAAAACTGTTTTTT. Amino acids: CASSLPSGVSNEKLFF.

This clone came up once. V gene TRBV2 combines with J gene TRBJ1-4; 8 bases align to TRBD1. Germline trimming cut 6 bases from V and 5 bases from J; bases unmatched to any gene: 8. Germline CDR1 SNHLY, CDR2 FYNNEI. The CDR3 contains 15 residues. CDR3 sequence: CASSAGQERNEKLFF. CDR3 sequence (DNA): TGTGCCAGCAGCGCGGGACAGGAAAGAAATGAAAAACTGTTTTTT. The full variable domain, completed using reference TRBV2 and TRBJ1-4, is EPEVTQTPSHQVTQMGQEVILRCVPISNHLYFYWYRQILGQKVEFLVSFYNNEISEKSEIFDDQFSVERPDGSNFTLKIRSTKLEDSAMYFCASSAGQERNEKLFFGSGTQLSVL.

The chain has TRBV19 and TRBJ1-5; possible D gene TRBD1, 6 bases. The CDR3 extends over 17 amino acids. The V gene lost 6 bases and the J gene lost 4 bases, with 22 bases spanning the gap. CDR1 is LNHDA, CDR2 SQIVND, per germline (reference sequence). The CDR3 loop reads CASRVSGQGISNQPQHF. Written as DNA, the CDR3 is TGTGCCAGTAGGGTCTCAGGGCAGGGGATATCGAATCAGCCCCAGCATTTT.

In its sample, this clone was seen once. The genes are TRBV15 and TRBJ1-5, with D unclear. The germline V and J ends were trimmed by 1 base and 3 bases, with 13 bases remaining between them. The CDR3 sequence is 16 residues long. Germline CDR1 and CDR2: LNHNV and YYDKDF (reference sequence). In DNA, the CDR3 is TGTGCCACCAGCAGAGGAGGAACTGGACTCAATCAGCCCCAGCATTTT. This codes for CATSRGGTGLNQPQHF.

The table lists this clone with a few counts. V usage is TRBV6-2 or TRBV6-3 and J usage is TRBJ2-1, with 7 bases identical to TRBD2. The trim removed 2 bases at V and 4 bases at J, leaving 5 bases unmatched. Germline V lookup: CDR1 MNHEY, CDR2 SVGEGT. This CDR3 has 15 residues. CDR3 residues: CASSYEGAGYNEQFF. The CDR3 DNA sequence: TGTGCCAGCAGTTACGAGGGAGCGGGGTACAATGAGCAGTTCTTC.

A remark on this clone: Distinct nucleotide sequences in the sample also encode this CDR3. This chain joins TRBV5-1 and TRBJ1-1, with D maybe TRBD1 (5 bases). CDR3 length equals 13 residues. CDR1 is SGHRS, CDR2 YFSETQ, per germline. V was cut by 3 bases and J by 1 base, with 7 bases left in between. CDR3 residues: CASSSTANTEAFF. The CDR3 region has the DNA TGCGCCAGCAGCTCGACAGCGAACACTGAAGCTTTCTTT. Supplemented by reference TRBV5-1 and TRBJ1-1, the full variable domain reads KAGVTQTPRYLIKTRGQQVTLSCSPISGHRSVSWYQQTPGQGLQFLFEYFSETQRNKGNFPGRFSGRQFSNSRSEMNVSTLELGDSALYLCASSSTANTEAFFGQGTRLTVV.

In its sample, this clone was seen once. The rearrangement joins TRBV18 to TRBJ1-1; D is possibly TRBD1 (5 bases). This CDR3 has 15 residues. The germline CDR1 and CDR2 sequences are KGHSH and LQKENI. V lost 0 bases to trimming and J lost 1 base, with 9 bases between them. CDR3 protein: CASSPPTGWNTEAFF. The CDR3 DNA reads as TGTGCCAGCTCACCACCCACAGGCTGGAACACTGAAGCTTTCTTT.

V gene TRBV27 combines with J gene TRBJ2-6; tentatively, D is TRBD2 (5 bases). The CDR3 consists of 16 residues. V was trimmed by 6 bases and J by 4 bases, leaving 16 bases between them. Germline loops: CDR1 MNHEY, CDR2 SMNVEV (reference sequence). As DNA, the CDR3 is TGTGCCAGCAGCCCAAACGCAAGAGGGGGGGCCAACGTCCTGACTTTC. Protein sequence: CASSPNARGGANVLTF.

Comment on this clone: Additional DNA sequences in this sample encode the identical CDR3. The V gene is TRBV9, the J gene TRBJ1-3; no clear D gene. This CDR3 is built from 13 residues. V was shortened by 3 bases and J by 0 bases, with 4 bases between the two germline ends. The germline V gene has CDR1 SGDLS and CDR2 YYNGEE. CDR3 protein: CASSAGSGNTIYF. The CDR3 bases are TGTGCCAGCAGCGCAGGCTCTGGAAACACCATATATTTT.

The chain joins TRBV28 to TRBJ2-5, with D tentatively TRBD2 (5 bases). CDR1 and CDR2 (germline): MDHEN, SYDVKM. The V end lost 8 bases, the J end lost 5 bases, and 15 bases lay between the germline ends. The length of the CDR3 is 13 residues. CDR3 protein: CASGLLFLETQYF. The CDR3 coding sequence is TGTGCCAGCGGACTCCTTTTCTTGGAGACCCAGTACTTC.

The chain has TRBV29-1 and TRBJ2-5, with TRBD2 identical over 10 bases. CDR1 and CDR2 from the germline V gene are SQVTM and ANQGSEA. The CDR3 length is 15 residues. The J segment lost 5 bases and the V segment lost 4 bases, leaving 10 bases of the junction unmatched. In nucleotides, the CDR3 is TGCAGCGTTGCCTTTATAGCGGGGGGATCGGAGACCCAGTACTTC. It yields the protein CSVAFIAGGSETQYF.

The rearrangement uses TRBV5-4 and TRBJ2-1; D is possibly TRBD2 (5 bases). The CDR3 spans 13 residues. The germline V gene has CDR1 SGHNT and CDR2 YYREEE (reference sequence). The V end lost 10 bases, the J end lost 7 bases, and 18 bases lay between the germline ends. CDR3 in DNA: TGTGCCTCGGAGGAAGGGATTTCTAATGAGCAGTTCTTC. It specifies CASEEGISNEQFF.

This clone has more than one count but fewer than ten. The chain couples TRBV11-2 to TRBJ2-7, with D hard to call. Germline V gene data show CDR1 as SGHAT and CDR2 as FQNNGV. V gave up 1 base and J gave up 3 bases, with 4 bases separating them. This CDR3 region has 12 residues. CDR3: CASSLGSYEQYF. The CDR3 nucleotides read TGTGCCAGCAGCTTAGGCAGCTACGAGCAGTACTTC.

The chain links TRBV29-1 to TRBJ1-2, with D possibly TRBD1 on 6 matching bases. The CDR3 consists of 13 residues. Germline V gives CDR1 SQVTM, CDR2 ANQGSEA. Deletions cut 4 bases from V and 4 bases from J, with 13 bases between. The CDR3 sequence is CSVGDTSLYGYTF. CDR3 sequence (DNA): TGCAGCGTTGGGGACACAAGTCTCTATGGCTACACCTTC. The variable domain in full, completed from reference TRBV29-1 and TRBJ1-2, reads SAVISQKPSRDICQRGTSLTIQCQVDSQVTMMFWYRQQPGQSLTLIATANQGSEATYESGFVIDKFPISRPNLTFSTLTVSNMSPEDSSIYLCSVGDTSLYGYTFGSGTRLTVV.

V gene TRBV5-4 combines with J gene TRBJ1-6, with D maybe TRBD1 (5 bases). The CDR3 covers 16 residues. The germline CDR1 and CDR2 sequences are SGHNT and YYREEE (reference sequence). Trimming took off 4 bases at V and 6 bases at J, with 17 bases between the two ends. CDR3 DNA sequence: TGTGCCAGCAGCCCAGGGAGGGCAGGGAGTAATTCACCCCTCCACTTT. Its translation: CASSPGRAGSNSPLHF.

The gene calls are TRBV14 and TRBJ2-7, with a possible D match to TRBD1 (5 bases). CDR3 length equals 14 residues. Germline loops: CDR1 SGHDN, CDR2 FVKESK. With 2 bases removed from V and 0 bases from J, the gap between germline ends came to 8 bases. The CDR3 loop is CASSQFQGSYEQYF. The CDR3 nucleotides are TGTGCCAGCAGCCAATTCCAGGGCTCCTACGAGCAGTACTTC. Looking up the rest from reference TRBV14 and TRBJ2-7 gives the full variable domain: EAGVTQFPSHSVIEKGQTVTLRCDPISGHDNLYWYRRVMGKEIKFLLHFVKESKQDESGMPNNRFLAERTGGTYSTLKVQPAELEDSGVYFCASSQFQGSYEQYFGPGTRLTVT.

This chain joins TRBV9 and TRBJ1-1; tentatively, D is TRBD1 (6 bases). Germline values: CDR1 SGDLS, CDR2 YYNGEE. The V and J ends lost 4 bases and 2 bases respectively, with 15 bases between them. The CDR3 length is 15 residues. DNA for the CDR3: TGTGCCAGCAGCTACCGAGGGACACCTAACACTGAAGCTTTCTTT. It encodes CASSYRGTPNTEAFF.

V is TRBV28 and J is TRBJ2-3; D is unresolved. The CDR3 has 14 amino acids. Germline CDR1 MDHEN, CDR2 SYDVKM. With 3 bases removed from V and 4 bases from J, the gap between germline ends came to 11 bases. The CDR3 region is CASSLPSIADTQYF. The CDR3 nucleotides are TGTGCCAGCAGTTTGCCGTCTATAGCAGATACGCAGTATTTT.

The V and J genes are TRBV29-1 and TRBJ1-1; tentative D call: TRBD1 (5 bases). CDR1 and CDR2 (germline): SQVTM, ANQGSEA. The CDR3 extends over 12 amino acids. CDR3 DNA sequence: TGCAGGCCCCGCCTCCCTAGGGGTGAAGCTTTCTTT. As protein: CRPRLPRGEAFF.

The chain combines TRBV19 with TRBJ2-7; tentatively, D is TRBD2 (5 bases). The CDR3 length is 14 residues. V lost 5 bases to trimming and J lost 1 base, with 12 bases between them. Germline CDR1 reads LNHDA; CDR2 reads SQIVND (reference sequence). The CDR3 DNA reads TGTGCCAGTAGTTTGGCTCGGGATTCCTACGAGCAGTACTTC. This gives the protein CASSLARDSYEQYF.